The clone carrying this T cell receptor beta chain was observed at least ten times. TCR beta CDR3 region amplification was performed from RNA transcripts. HTBI primers were used for first-round RT-PCR of the TCR CDR3. TCRdb passed the multiplex PCR reads through MiXCR, listing each CDR3 protein once. The data show under 400,000 distinct CDR3 sequences, approximately 18% seen once. These data are taken from a study of T cells in Graves' hyperthyroidism and ophthalmopathy. Study-level information: Before treatment of any kind, peripheral blood was taken at initial diagnosis.

CDR1 MDHEN and CDR2 SYDVKM come from the germline V gene. Trimming left V 1 base short and J 2 bases short, with 6 bases between. The CDR3 is 14 residues long. Uncontrolled infection, other autoimmune disease, pregnancy and lactation each barred patients from inclusion. This TCR was recovered from a woman in her forties with Graves' ophthalmopathy. The sequenced sample consisted of blood. This sequence joins TRBV28 and TRBJ1-5; no clear D. The CDR3 sequence: CASSLYVGNQPQHF. DNA for the CDR3: TGTGCCAGCAGTTTATACGTAGGCAATCAGCCCCAGCATTTT.